This TCR beta chain was identified in a study of blood T cell repertoires in COVID-19. Study background: The samples span acute and convalescent COVID-19 from the United States, Italy and Spain. From T cells, B-cell-depleted T cells, or PBMCs came the material, which was cDNA or gDNA.

CDR3 length: 15 amino acids. Germline V CDR1 and CDR2: LNHNV, YYDKDF (reference sequence). Deletions cut 3 bases from V and 8 bases from J, with 17 bases between. Source study methods: Reference gene primer amplification in the assay estimated nucleated cell counts. Sequencing was performed with immunoSEQ multiplex PCR; in TCRdb, only in-frame clones are kept and a portion is missing. V and J calls and clone size are copied from that table; D and trimming were computed from the DNA. The sample includes about 300,000 clones, under 90% of them seen just once. Patients from Seattle were sampled longitudinally, starting during active infection.

The TCR comes from a woman in her 30s with COVID-19, enrolled during active disease. The rearrangement joins TRBV15 to TRBJ2-1; D may be TRBD2 (6 bases). Sequenced material: peripheral blood. CDR3 nucleotides: TGTGCCACCAGCAGGACCCGGGACTGGGTGGATGAGCAGTTCTTC. This codes for CATSRTRDWVDEQFF.